The entry below gives a single T cell receptor (beta chain) sequence along with its context. Its target is unknown. This specimen comes from a study of CD8+ T cells in alopecia areata. Across the study: Tofacitinib therapy lasting 6 to 18 months was followed by 6 months off drug.

Treatment defined: oral pan-JAK inhibitor, 5-10 mg twice daily. Findings of the study overall: Clonality in the scalp and expanded CD8+ clones ranked among the top 100 were significantly decreased by tofacitinib.

Extraction of RNA preceded its reverse transcription into cDNA, which served as the sequencing template. The table came from immunoSEQ multiplex PCR; TCRdb's copy has only in-frame clones and leaves some out. This table holds about 200,000 clones, 60% found once. Germline V gene lookup returns CDR1 SQVTM and CDR2 ANQGSEA. V was cut by 4 bases and J by 3 bases, with 14 bases left in between. The CDR3 loop spans 14 amino acids. The origin of this receptor is a human donor with alopecia areata. Sequenced material: CD4+ T cells sorted from blood, taken at week 4, from a patient treated with tofacitinib. The genes are TRBV29-1 and TRBJ2-3; D is perhaps TRBD1 (6 bases). The CDR3 is CSVGGGPGTDTQYF. The CDR3 coding sequence is TGCAGCGTTGGTGGGGGCCCAGGGACAGATACGCAGTATTTT.